A single sample gave rise to the 19 T cell receptor beta chains below, sequenced in a study of cytotoxic CD8 clonotypes in ibrutinib-treated CLL. The data were produced by immunoSEQ multiplex PCR, yet TCRdb's version contains in-frame clones alone and is incomplete. This sample carries 200,000 to 250,000 clones, 70% of them seen once, and the ten largest clones take roughly 15%. Material: PBMCs, obtained after 24 months of ibrutinib treatment. The source is a human donor with chronic lymphocytic leukemia.

The chain is built from TRBV29-1 and TRBJ2-5; TRBD1 agrees at 8 bases. J lost 5 bases, V lost 8 bases, and 4 bases had no gene match. Per the germline V gene, CDR1 is SQVTM and CDR2 is ANQGSEA. This CDR3 is built from 11 residues. The CDR3 reads CSSYRGETQYF. DNA of the CDR3: TGCAGCAGCTACAGGGGGGAGACCCAGTACTTC.

This clone appeared a single time. The J gene is TRBJ1-2, the V gene TRBV30, with D tentatively TRBD1 (6 bases). The germline V gene has CDR1 GTSNPN and CDR2 SVGIG (reference sequence). The CDR3 extends over 11 amino acids. Deletions cut 1 base from V and 8 bases from J, with 8 bases between. The CDR3 loop is CAWSDGGGYTF. CDR3 nucleotides: TGTGCCTGGAGTGATGGGGGCGGCTACACCTTC.

The rearrangement joins TRBV28 to TRBJ2-7; D is perhaps TRBD1 or TRBD2 (5 bases each). CDR1 and CDR2 (germline): MDHEN, SYDVKM. CDR3 length: 14 amino acids. Trimming stripped 5 bases from V and 7 bases from J, with 18 bases between. CDR3 in DNA: TGTGCCAGCAGTACCCCCGACGGGACCATAGAGCAGTACTTC. This translates into CASSTPDGTIEQYF.

This clone was seen more than once but under ten times. The rearrangement joins TRBV18 to TRBJ2-3, with unresolved D. The CDR3 has 12 residues. V was pared by 4 bases and J by 1 base, with 3 bases between. Germline loops: CDR1 KGHSH, CDR2 LQKENI. The DNA of the CDR3 is TGTGCCAGCTCACTCCGCACAGATACGCAGTATTTT. This translates into CASSLRTDTQYF.

The V call is TRBV11-2, the J call TRBJ2-3, with D possibly being TRBD2 (6 bases). V was clipped by 0 bases and J by 7 bases, with 8 bases between them. Germline CDR1 and CDR2: SGHAT and FQNNGV. CDR3 length: 13 residues. Here the CDR3 reads CASSLDGSNTQYF. CDR3 coding DNA: TGTGCCAGCAGCTTAGACGGGAGTAATACGCAGTATTTT.

The CDR3 sequence is CASSWGQTKNIQYF. For the CDR3, the DNA is TGTGCCAGCAGTTGGGGACAGACCAAAAACATTCAGTACTTC. The rearrangement uses TRBV28 and TRBJ2-4, with 7 bases fitting TRBD1. CDR1 MDHEN and CDR2 SYDVKM come from the germline V gene. This CDR3 has 14 amino acids. Losses at the gene ends were 4 bases for V and 2 bases for J; bases not matched to a gene: 2.

The chain uses TRBV7-8 and TRBJ1-4; D call uncertain. Germline values: CDR1 SGHVS, CDR2 FQNEAQ. The CDR3 spans 13 residues. Trimming stripped 1 base from V and 4 bases from J, with 4 bases between. The CDR3 region is CASSLGSNEKLFF. The DNA for the CDR3 is TGTGCCAGCAGCTTAGGTAGTAATGAAAAACTGTTTTTT.

V gene TRBV5-1 combines with J gene TRBJ2-7; TRBD2 is a possible D gene (5 bases). Deletions cut 4 bases from V and 3 bases from J, with 14 bases between. The CDR3 has 14 amino acids. Germline values: CDR1 SGHRS, CDR2 YFSETQ. The CDR3 coding sequence is TGCGCCAGCAGCCCAGGACTGAGACTCTACGAGCAGTACTTC. Its translation is CASSPGLRLYEQYF.

This rearrangement joins TRBV18 to TRBJ2-3, with a possible D match to TRBD2 (5 bases). Germline V gives CDR1 KGHSH, CDR2 LQKENI. The ends were cut back, 3 bases at V and 4 bases at J, with 14 bases in the middle. This CDR3 has 15 residues. CDR3 amino acids: CASSPWEKVADTQYF. The CDR3 DNA is TGTGCCAGCTCACCGTGGGAGAAGGTGGCAGATACGCAGTATTTT. Variable domain in full (rest from reference TRBV18 and TRBJ2-3): NAGVMQNPRHLVRRRGQEARLRCSPMKGHSHVYWYRQLPEEGLKFMVYLQKENIIDESGMPKERFSAEFPKEGPSILRIQQVVRGDSAAYFCASSPWEKVADTQYFGPGTRLTVL.

The V call is TRBV2, the J call TRBJ2-7; 10 positions match TRBD2. CDR1 is SNHLY, CDR2 FYNNEI, per germline. CDR3 size: 14 residues. The trim removed 4 bases at V and 3 bases at J, leaving 3 bases unmatched. The chain's CDR3 is CASSALAGVYEQYF. CDR3 in DNA: TGTGCCAGCAGTGCCCTAGCGGGAGTCTACGAGCAGTACTTC.

The rearrangement uses TRBV4-1 and TRBJ2-1; 10 positions agree with TRBD2. Trimming removed 0 bases from V and 7 bases from J; junction bases left unmatched: 9. CDR3 length: 17 amino acids. Per the germline V gene, CDR1 is MGHRA and CDR2 is YSYEKL. In DNA, the CDR3 is TGCGCCAGCAGCCAAGATCCCCTAGCGGGAGTGTTGAATGAGCAGTTCTTC. It codes for CASSQDPLAGVLNEQFF.

This chain uses TRBV9 with TRBJ2-1, with D tentatively TRBD2 (5 bases). The germline gives CDR1 SGDLS, CDR2 YYNGEE. The length of the CDR3 is 15 residues. Trimming shortened V by 7 bases and J by 0 bases, and 14 bases separated the two germline ends. CDR3 coding DNA: TGTGCCAGCGGCACATCGGGGAGCTCCTACAATGAGCAGTTCTTC. The encoded protein is CASGTSGSSYNEQFF.

This rearrangement joins TRBV5-4 to TRBJ2-1; perhaps TRBD2 as D (7 bases). V lost 0 bases, J lost 9 bases, and 16 bases lay in between. Germline lookup yields CDR1 SGHNT and CDR2 YYREEE (reference sequence). CDR3 length: 15 residues. The DNA for the CDR3 is TGTGCCAGCAGCTTGGAGGCGGGGGCGAGGGGTGAGCAGTTCTTC. It translates to CASSLEAGARGEQFF. The full variable domain, its missing parts supplied by reference TRBV5-4 and TRBJ2-1, is ETGVTQSPTHLIKTRGQQVTLRCSSQSGHNTVSWYQQALGQGPQFIFQYYREEENGRGNFPPRFSGLQFPNYSSELNVNALELDDSALYLCASSLEAGARGEQFFGPGTRLTVL.

The V call is TRBV7-6, the J call TRBJ2-3, with 10 bases identical to TRBD1. The CDR3 consists of 15 residues. CDR1 and CDR2 from the germline V gene are SGHVS and FNYEAQ. The V gene end was trimmed by 3 bases and the J gene end by 3 bases; junction bases not matched to a gene: 3. Here the CDR3 reads CASSFRTGGTDTQYF. Written as DNA, the CDR3 is TGTGCCAGCAGCTTCAGGACAGGGGGGACAGATACGCAGTATTTT.

This clone was counted only a few times. The chain uses TRBV6-5 and TRBJ1-1; D gene unclear. The ends were cut back, 8 bases at V and 8 bases at J, with 12 bases in the middle. The germline CDR1 and CDR2 sequences are MNHEY and SVGAGI. This CDR3 comprises 11 residues. CDR3 DNA: TGTGCCAGCCAGACATGGTCCGAAGCTTTCTTT. Translated: CASQTWSEAFF.

This clone has a single count. Written as DNA, the CDR3 is TGTGCCAGTTTCGTTGGCGGGGGCTACACCTTC. This translates into CASFVGGGYTF. The rearrangement joins TRBV6-6 to TRBJ1-2; no reliable D call. This CDR3 spans 11 amino acids. Trimming removed 9 bases at V and 8 bases at J, with 13 bases between. Per germline, CDR1 MNHNY and CDR2 SVGAGI (reference sequence).

J is TRBJ2-3 and V is TRBV29-1, with 10 positions matching TRBD2. V dropped 0 bases and J dropped 1; count of bases not matched to a gene: 13. The CDR3 is 19 residues long. Germline V CDR1 and CDR2: SQVTM, ANQGSEA. The CDR3 spells CSVEDHSSGSRLGTDTQYF. CDR3 in DNA: TGCAGCGTTGAAGATCACTCTAGCGGGAGTCGGCTTGGCACAGATACGCAGTATTTT.

The chain recombines TRBV28 with TRBJ2-7, with TRBD1 matching over 8 bases. The V gene end was trimmed by 8 bases and the J gene end by 5 bases; junction bases not matched to a gene: 11. CDR1 and CDR2 from the germline V gene are MDHEN and SYDVKM. This CDR3 contains 14 residues. DNA of the CDR3: TGTGCCAGCGAGTTTCAGCCAGGGGGCCACGAGCAGTACTTC. Its translation: CASEFQPGGHEQYF. Looking up the rest from reference TRBV28 and TRBJ2-7 gives the full variable domain: DVKVTQSSRYLVKRTGEKVFLECVQDMDHENMFWYRQDPGLGLRLIYFSYDVKMKEKGDIPEGYSVSREKKERFSLILESASTNQTSMYLCASEFQPGGHEQYFGPGTRLTVT.

Many counts were recorded for this clone. Other DNA sequences in this specimen translate into the identical CDR3. The rearrangement joins TRBV28 to TRBJ1-5; perhaps TRBD1 as D (6 bases). CDR3 size: 15 residues. Germline lookup yields CDR1 MDHEN and CDR2 SYDVKM. The ends were cut back, 3 bases at V and 1 base at J, with 10 bases in the middle. DNA for the CDR3: TGTGCCAGCAGTTTCCGACAGGTGAGCAATCAGCCCCAGCATTTT. Residues: CASSFRQVSNQPQHF.